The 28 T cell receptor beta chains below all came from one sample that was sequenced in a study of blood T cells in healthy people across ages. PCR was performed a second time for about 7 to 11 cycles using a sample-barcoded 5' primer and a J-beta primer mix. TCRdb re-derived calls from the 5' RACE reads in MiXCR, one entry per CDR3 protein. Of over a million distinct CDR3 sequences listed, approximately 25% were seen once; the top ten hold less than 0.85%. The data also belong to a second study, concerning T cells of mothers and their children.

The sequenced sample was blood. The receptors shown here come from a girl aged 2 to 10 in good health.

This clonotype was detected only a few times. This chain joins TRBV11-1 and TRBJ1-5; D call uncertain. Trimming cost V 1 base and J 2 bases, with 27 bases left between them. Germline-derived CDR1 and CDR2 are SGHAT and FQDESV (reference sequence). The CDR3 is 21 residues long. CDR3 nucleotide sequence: TGTGCCAGCAGCTTAGAACACCTCCCCCTGAGCCTCTCAAAACGCAATCAGCCCCAGCATTTT. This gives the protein CASSLEHLPLSLSKRNQPQHF.

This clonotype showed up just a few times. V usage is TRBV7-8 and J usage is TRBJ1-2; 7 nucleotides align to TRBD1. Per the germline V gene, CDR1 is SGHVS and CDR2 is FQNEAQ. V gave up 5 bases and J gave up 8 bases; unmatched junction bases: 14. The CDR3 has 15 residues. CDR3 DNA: TGTGCCAGCAGCGGAAACAGGGGAAACGATCGGGGCTACACCTTC. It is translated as CASSGNRGNDRGYTF.

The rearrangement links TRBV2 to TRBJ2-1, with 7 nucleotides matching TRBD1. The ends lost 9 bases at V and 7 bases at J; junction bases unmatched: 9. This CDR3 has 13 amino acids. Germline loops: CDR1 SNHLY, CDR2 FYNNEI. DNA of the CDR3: TGTGCCAGGAGACAGGGTATTGGGAATGAGCAGTTCTTC. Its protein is CARRQGIGNEQFF.

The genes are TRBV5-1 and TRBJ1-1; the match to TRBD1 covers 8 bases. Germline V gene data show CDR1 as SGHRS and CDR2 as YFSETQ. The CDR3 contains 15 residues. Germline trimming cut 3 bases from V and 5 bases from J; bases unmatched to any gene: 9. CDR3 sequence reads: CASSSGGGGWTEAFF. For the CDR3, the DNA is TGCGCCAGCAGCTCAGGGGGCGGGGGATGGACTGAAGCTTTCTTT.

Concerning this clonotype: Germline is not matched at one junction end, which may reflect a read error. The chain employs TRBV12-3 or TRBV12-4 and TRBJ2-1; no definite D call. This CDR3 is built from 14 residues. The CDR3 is CASSLRDEYNERFF. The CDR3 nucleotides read TGTGCCAGCAGTTTAAGGGATGAATACAATGAGCGGTTCTTC.

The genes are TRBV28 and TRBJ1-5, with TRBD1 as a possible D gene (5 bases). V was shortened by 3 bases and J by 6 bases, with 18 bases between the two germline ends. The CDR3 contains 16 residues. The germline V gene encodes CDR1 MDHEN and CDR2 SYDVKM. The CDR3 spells CASSFSPGRSGQPQHF. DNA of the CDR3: TGTGCCAGCAGTTTTAGCCCAGGGAGATCAGGTCAGCCCCAGCATTTT.

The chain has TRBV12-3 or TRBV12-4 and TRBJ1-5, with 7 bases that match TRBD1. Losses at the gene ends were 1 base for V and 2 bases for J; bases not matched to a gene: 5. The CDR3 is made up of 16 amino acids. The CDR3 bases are TGTGCCAGCAGTTTAGGTCCAGGGGGTCGCAATCAGCCCCAGCATTTT. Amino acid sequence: CASSLGPGGRNQPQHF.

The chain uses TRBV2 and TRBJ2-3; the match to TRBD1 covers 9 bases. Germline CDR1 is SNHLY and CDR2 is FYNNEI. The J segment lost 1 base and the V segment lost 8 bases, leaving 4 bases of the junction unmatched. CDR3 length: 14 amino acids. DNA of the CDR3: TGTGCCAGCGACCGGGACAGGGGCACAGATACGCAGTATTTT. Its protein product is CASDRDRGTDTQYF.

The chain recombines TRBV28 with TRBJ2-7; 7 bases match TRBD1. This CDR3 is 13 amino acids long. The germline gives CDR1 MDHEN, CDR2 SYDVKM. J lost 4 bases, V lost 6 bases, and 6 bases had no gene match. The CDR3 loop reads CASRTGSTYEQYF. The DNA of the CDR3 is TGTGCCAGCAGGACAGGGTCGACGTACGAGCAGTACTTC.

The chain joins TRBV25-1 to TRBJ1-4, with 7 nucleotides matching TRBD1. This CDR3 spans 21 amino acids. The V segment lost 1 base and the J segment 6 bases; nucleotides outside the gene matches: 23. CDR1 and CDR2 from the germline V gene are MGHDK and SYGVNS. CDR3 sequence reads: CASSELTGTEVPGRSYEKLFF. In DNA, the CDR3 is TGTGCCAGCAGTGAATTGACCGGGACAGAGGTTCCCGGGCGATCTTATGAAAAACTGTTTTTT.

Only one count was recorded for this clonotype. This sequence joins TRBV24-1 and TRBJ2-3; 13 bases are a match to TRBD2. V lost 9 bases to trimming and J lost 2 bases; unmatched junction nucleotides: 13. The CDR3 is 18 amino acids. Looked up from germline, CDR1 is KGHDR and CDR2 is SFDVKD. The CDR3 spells CATGKPRTSGRNTDTQYF. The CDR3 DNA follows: TGTGCCACCGGGAAACCTCGGACTAGCGGGAGAAACACAGATACGCAGTATTTT.

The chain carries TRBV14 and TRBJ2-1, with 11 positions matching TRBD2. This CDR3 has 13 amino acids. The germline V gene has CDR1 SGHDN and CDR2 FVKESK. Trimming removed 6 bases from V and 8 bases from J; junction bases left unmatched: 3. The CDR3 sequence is CASRVAGGHEQFF. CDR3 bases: TGTGCCAGCAGGGTAGCGGGGGGGCATGAGCAGTTCTTC. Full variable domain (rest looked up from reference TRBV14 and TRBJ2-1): EAGVTQFPSHSVIEKGQTVTLRCDPISGHDNLYWYRRVMGKEIKFLLHFVKESKQDESGMPNNRFLAERTGGTYSTLKVQPAELEDSGVYFCASRVAGGHEQFFGPGTRLTVL.

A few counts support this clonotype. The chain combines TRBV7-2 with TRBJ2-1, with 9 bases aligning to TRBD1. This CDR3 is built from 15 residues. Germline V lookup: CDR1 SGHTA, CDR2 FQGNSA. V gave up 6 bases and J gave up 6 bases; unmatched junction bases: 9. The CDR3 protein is CASSQQGAVSNEQFF. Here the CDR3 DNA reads TGTGCCAGCAGTCAACAGGGGGCAGTCTCCAATGAGCAGTTCTTC.

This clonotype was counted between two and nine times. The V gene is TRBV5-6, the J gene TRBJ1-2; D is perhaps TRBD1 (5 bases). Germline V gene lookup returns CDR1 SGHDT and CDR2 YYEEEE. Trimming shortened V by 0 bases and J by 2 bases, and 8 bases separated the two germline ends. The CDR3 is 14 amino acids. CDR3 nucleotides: TGTGCCAGCAGCTTGGGACGGGGCAACTATGGCTACACCTTC. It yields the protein CASSLGRGNYGYTF.

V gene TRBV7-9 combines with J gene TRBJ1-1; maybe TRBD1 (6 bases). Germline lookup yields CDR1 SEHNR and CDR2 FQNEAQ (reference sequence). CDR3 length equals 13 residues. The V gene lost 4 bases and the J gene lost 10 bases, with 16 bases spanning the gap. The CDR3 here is CASSSGGDIGAFF. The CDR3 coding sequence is TGTGCCAGCAGCTCGGGGGGGGACATTGGAGCTTTCTTT. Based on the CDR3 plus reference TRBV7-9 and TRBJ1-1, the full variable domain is DTGVSQNPRHKITKRGQNVTFRCDPISEHNRLYWYRQTLGQGPEFLTYFQNEAQLEKSRLLSDRFSAERPKGSFSTLEIQRTEQGDSAMYLCASSSGGDIGAFFGQGTRLTVV.

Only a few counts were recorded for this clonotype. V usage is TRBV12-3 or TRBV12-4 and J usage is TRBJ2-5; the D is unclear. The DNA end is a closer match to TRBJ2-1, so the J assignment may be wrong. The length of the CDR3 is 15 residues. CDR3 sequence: CASSPSGPTYNEQFF. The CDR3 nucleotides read TGTGCCAGCAGTCCTAGTGGGCCCACCTACAATGAGCAGTTCTTC.

The CDR3 is CSGKDRGKFSAFF. CDR3 nucleotide sequence: TGCAGTGGTAAAGACCGGGGAAAATTTAGTGCTTTCTTT. The chain links TRBV20-1 to TRBJ1-1; D ambiguous. The germline V gene encodes CDR1 DFQATT and CDR2 SNEGSKA (reference sequence). The CDR3 has 13 amino acids. Trimming removed 7 bases at V and 11 bases at J, with 23 bases between.

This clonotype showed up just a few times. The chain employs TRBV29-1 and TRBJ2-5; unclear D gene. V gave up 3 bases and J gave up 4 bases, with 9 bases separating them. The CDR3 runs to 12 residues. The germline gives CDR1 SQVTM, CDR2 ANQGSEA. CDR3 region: CSVEFDLETQYF. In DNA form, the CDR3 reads TGCAGCGTTGAGTTTGATTTAGAGACCCAGTACTTC.

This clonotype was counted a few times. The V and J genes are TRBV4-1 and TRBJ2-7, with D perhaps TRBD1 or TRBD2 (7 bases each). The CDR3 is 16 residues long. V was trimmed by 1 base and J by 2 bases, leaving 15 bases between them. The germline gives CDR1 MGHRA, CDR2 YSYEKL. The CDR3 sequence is CASSQGAQGGAYEQYF. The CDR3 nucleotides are TGCGCCAGCAGCCAAGGGGCCCAGGGGGGGGCCTACGAGCAGTACTTC.

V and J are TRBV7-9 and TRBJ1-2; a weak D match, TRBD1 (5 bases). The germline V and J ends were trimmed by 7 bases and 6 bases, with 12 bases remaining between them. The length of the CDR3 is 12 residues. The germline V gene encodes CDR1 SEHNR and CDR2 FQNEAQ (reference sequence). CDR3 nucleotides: TGTGCCAGCACTAGCAGGGCGGATGGCTACACCTTC. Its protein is CASTSRADGYTF.

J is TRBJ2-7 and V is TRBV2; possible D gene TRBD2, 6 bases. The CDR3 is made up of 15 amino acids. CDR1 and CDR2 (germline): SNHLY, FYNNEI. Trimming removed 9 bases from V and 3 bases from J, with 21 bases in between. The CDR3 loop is CASANNRGWLYEQYF. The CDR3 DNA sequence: TGTGCCAGTGCAAACAACCGGGGGTGGCTCTACGAGCAGTACTTC. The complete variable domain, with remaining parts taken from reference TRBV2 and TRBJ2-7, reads EPEVTQTPSHQVTQMGQEVILRCVPISNHLYFYWYRQILGQKVEFLVSFYNNEISEKSEIFDDQFSVERPDGSNFTLKIRSTKLEDSAMYFCASANNRGWLYEQYFGPGTRLTVT.

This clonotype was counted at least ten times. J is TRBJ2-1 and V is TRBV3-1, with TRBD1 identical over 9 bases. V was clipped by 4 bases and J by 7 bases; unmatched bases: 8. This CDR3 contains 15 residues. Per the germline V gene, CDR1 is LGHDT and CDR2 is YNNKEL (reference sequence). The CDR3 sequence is CASSLTGGSGNEQFF. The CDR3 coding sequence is TGTGCCAGCAGCCTAACAGGGGGCTCGGGGAATGAGCAGTTCTTC.

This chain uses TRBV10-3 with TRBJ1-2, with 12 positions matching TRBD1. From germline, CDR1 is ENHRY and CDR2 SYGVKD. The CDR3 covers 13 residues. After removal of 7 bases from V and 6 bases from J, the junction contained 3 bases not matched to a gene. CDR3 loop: CAINWDRGHGYTF. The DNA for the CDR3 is TGTGCCATCAACTGGGACAGGGGGCATGGCTACACCTTC.

CDR3 sequence reads: CSAATSLTKNIQYF. CDR3 sequence (DNA): TGCAGTGCCGCGACTAGTTTAACCAAAAACATTCAGTACTTC. The chain carries TRBV20-1 and TRBJ2-4; possible D gene TRBD2, 6 bases. The CDR3 length is 14 residues. Trimming took off 6 bases at V and 2 bases at J, with 14 bases between the two ends. Germline CDR1 reads DFQATT; CDR2 reads SNEGSKA (reference sequence).

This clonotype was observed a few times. CDR3 in amino acids: CSVAGLAGGYEQYF. For the CDR3, the DNA is TGCAGCGTTGCAGGGTTAGCGGGGGGGTACGAGCAGTACTTC. V usage is TRBV29-1 and J usage is TRBJ2-5; TRBD2 aligns across 11 bases. The DNA matches TRBJ2-7 better at its end, which makes the J call doubtful. Germline V CDR1 and CDR2: SQVTM, ANQGSEA. The CDR3 totals 14 residues.

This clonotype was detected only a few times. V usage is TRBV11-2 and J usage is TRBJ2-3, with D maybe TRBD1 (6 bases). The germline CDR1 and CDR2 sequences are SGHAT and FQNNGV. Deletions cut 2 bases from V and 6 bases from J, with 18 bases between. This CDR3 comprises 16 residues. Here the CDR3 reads CASSLRGADQGDTQYF. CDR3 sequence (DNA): TGTGCCAGCAGCTTACGTGGGGCAGATCAGGGGGATACGCAGTATTTT.

DNA of the CDR3: TGTGCCAGCAGCTCGCGAACAGGGGGCGAGACTGAAGCTTTCTTT. Amino acids: CASSSRTGGETEAFF. The chain couples TRBV13 to TRBJ1-1; 9 bases map to TRBD1. Germline assignment: CDR1 PRHDT and CDR2 FYEKMQ (reference sequence). V lost 4 bases, J lost 5 bases, and 8 bases stayed unmatched. The length of the CDR3 is 15 residues.

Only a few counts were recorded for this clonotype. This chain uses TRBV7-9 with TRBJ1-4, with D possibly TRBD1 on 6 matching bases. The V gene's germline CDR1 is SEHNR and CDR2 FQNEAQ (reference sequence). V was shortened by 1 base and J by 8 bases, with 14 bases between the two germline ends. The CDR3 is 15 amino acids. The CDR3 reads CASSLVGQFGEKLFF. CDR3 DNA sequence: TGTGCCAGCAGCTTAGTTGGACAGTTTGGCGAAAAACTGTTTTTT.